This entry describes one T cell receptor beta chain. The record originates from a study of shared clonotypes between healthy human individuals. This CDR3 spans 13 amino acids. Losses at the gene ends were 1 base for V and 9 bases for J; bases not matched to a gene: 0. Germline V CDR1 and CDR2: SGHNT, YENEEA. Measured with immunoSEQ multiplex PCR; TCRdb has only the in-frame clones, and not every one. The table has some 1,600,000 clones, 95% to 99% seen once. The specimen sequenced was naive CD4+ T cells sorted from blood. The subset was: CD45RA+ positively selected. The rearrangement joins TRBV11-3 to TRBJ2-1, with 10 bases matching TRBD2. This receptor was identified in a young man in good health. The CDR3 DNA sequence: TGTGCCAGCAGCTTAGTAGCGGGAGGTGAGCAGTTCTTC. Protein product: CASSLVAGGEQFF.